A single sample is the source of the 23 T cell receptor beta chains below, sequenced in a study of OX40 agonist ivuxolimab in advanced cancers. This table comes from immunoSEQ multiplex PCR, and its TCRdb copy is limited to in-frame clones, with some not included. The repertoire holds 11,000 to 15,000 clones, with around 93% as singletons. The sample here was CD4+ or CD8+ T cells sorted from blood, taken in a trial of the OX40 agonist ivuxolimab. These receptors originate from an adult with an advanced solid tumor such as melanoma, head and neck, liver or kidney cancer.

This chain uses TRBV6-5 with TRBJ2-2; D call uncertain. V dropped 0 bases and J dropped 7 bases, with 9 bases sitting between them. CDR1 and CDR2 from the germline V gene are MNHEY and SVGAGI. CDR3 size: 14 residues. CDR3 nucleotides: TGTGCCAGCAGTTACTCGAACGGTGGCGGGGAGCTGTTTTTT. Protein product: CASSYSNGGGELFF.

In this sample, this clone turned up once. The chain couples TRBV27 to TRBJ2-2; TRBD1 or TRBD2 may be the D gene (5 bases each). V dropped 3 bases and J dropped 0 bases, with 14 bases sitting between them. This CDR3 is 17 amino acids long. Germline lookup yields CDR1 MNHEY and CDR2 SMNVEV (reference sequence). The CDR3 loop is CASSFTSGTPNTGELFF. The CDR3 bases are TGTGCCAGCAGTTTCACCTCCGGGACCCCGAACACCGGGGAGCTGTTTTTT.

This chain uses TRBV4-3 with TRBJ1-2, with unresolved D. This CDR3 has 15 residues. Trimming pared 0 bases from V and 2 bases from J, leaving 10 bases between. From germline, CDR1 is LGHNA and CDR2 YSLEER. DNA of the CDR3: TGCGCCAGCAGCCAAGATTGGATAGAGAACTATGGCTACACCTTC. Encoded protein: CASSQDWIENYGYTF.

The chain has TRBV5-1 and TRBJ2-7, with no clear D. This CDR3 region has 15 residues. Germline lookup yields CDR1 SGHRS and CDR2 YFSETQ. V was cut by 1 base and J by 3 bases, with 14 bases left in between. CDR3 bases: TGCGCCAGCAGCTTGTATAGTAACTACCGCTACGAGCAGTACTTC. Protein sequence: CASSLYSNYRYEQYF.

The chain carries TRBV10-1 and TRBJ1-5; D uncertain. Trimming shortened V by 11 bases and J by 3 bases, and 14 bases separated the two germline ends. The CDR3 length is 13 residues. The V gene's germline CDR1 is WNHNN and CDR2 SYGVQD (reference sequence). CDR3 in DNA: TGCGCCGCGGAGCGGGAGAACAATCAGCCCCAGCATTTT. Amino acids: CAAERENNQPQHF.

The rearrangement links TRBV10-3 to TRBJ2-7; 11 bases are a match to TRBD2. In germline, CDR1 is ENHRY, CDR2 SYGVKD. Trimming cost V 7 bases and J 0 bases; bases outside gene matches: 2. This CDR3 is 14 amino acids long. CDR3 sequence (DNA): TGTGCCATCACTGGGACTAGCGGCTCCTACGAGCAGTACTTC. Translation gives CAITGTSGSYEQYF.

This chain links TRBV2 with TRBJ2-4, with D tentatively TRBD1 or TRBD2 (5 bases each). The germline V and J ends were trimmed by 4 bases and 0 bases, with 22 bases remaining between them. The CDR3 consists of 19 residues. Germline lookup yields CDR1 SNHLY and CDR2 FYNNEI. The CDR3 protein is CASSGSGRDLTLAKNIQYF. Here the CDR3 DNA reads TGTGCCAGCAGTGGGTCCGGCCGGGACCTTACTTTAGCCAAAAACATTCAGTACTTC.

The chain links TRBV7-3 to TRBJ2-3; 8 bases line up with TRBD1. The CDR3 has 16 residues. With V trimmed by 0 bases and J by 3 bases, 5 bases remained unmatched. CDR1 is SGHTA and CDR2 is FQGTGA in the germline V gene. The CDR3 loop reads CASSLTRQGLTDTQYF. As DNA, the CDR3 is TGTGCCAGCAGCTTAACGAGACAGGGGTTGACAGATACGCAGTATTTT.

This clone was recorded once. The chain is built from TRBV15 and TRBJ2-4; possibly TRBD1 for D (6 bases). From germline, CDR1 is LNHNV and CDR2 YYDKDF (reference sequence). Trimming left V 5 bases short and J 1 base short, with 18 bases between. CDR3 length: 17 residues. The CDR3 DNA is TGTGCCACCAGCCTTAACCCAGGGGTTGAGGCCAAAAACATTCAGTACTTC. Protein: CATSLNPGVEAKNIQYF. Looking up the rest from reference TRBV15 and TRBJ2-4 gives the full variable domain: DAMVIQNPRYQVTQFGKPVTLSCSQTLNHNVMYWYQQKSSQAPKLLFHYYDKDFNNEADTPDNFQSRRPNTSFCFLDIRSPGLGDTAMYLCATSLNPGVEAKNIQYFGAGTRLSVL.

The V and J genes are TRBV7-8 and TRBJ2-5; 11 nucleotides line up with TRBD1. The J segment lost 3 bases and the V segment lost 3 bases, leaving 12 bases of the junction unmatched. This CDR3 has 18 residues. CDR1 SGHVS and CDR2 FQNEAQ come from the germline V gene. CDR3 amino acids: CASSFGQTAGQGEETQYF. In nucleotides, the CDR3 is TGTGCCAGCAGCTTTGGGCAGACAGCGGGACAGGGGGAAGAGACCCAGTACTTC.

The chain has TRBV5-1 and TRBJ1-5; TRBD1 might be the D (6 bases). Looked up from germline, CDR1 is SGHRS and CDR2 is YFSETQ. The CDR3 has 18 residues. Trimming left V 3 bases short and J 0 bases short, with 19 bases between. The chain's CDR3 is CASSSLSFRGYSNQPQHF. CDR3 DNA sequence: TGCGCCAGCAGCTCCCTATCCTTCAGGGGCTATAGCAATCAGCCCCAGCATTTT.

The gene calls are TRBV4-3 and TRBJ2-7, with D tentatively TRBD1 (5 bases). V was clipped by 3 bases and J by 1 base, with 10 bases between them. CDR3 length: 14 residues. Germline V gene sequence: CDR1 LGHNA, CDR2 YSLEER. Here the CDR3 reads CASSQGQWSYEQYF. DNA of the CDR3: TGCGCCAGCAGCCAGGGGCAGTGGTCCTACGAGCAGTACTTC.

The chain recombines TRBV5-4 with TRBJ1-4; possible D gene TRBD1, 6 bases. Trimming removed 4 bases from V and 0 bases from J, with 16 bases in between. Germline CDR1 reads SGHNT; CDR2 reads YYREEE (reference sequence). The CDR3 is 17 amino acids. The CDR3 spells CASSPGHSSATNEKLFF. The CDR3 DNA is TGTGCCAGCAGCCCGGGACACTCTTCTGCAACTAATGAAAAACTGTTTTTT.

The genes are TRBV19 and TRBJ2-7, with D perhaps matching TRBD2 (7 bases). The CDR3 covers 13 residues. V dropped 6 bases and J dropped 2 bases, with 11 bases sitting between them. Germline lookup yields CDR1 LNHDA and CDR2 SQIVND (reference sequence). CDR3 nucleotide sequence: TGTGCCAGTAGCAAAGGGGGGGCCTACGAGCAGTACTTC. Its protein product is CASSKGGAYEQYF.

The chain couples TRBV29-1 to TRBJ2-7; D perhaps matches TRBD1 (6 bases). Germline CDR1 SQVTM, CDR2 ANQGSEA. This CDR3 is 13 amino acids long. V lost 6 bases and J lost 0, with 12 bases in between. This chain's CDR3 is CSVEPDSSYEQYF. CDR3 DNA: TGCAGCGTGGAACCGGACAGCTCCTACGAGCAGTACTTC.

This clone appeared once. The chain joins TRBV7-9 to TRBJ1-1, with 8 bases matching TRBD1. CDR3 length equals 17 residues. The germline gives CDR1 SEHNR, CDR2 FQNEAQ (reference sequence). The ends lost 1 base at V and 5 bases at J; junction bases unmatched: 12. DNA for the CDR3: TGTGCCAGCAGCTTAGGAGGGTATGGACAGGGATGGACTGAAGCTTTCTTT. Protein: CASSLGGYGQGWTEAFF.

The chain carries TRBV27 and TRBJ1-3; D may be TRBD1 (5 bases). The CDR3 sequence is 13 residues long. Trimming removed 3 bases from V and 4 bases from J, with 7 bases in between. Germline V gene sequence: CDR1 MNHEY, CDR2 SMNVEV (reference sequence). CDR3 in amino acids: CASSFRAGNTIYF. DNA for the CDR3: TGTGCCAGCAGTTTCAGGGCCGGAAACACCATATATTTT.

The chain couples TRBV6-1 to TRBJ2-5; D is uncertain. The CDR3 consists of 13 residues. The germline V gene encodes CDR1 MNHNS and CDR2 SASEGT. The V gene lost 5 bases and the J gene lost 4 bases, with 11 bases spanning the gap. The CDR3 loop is CASSIPPAETQYF. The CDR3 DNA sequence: TGTGCCAGCAGTATTCCCCCGGCAGAGACCCAGTACTTC.

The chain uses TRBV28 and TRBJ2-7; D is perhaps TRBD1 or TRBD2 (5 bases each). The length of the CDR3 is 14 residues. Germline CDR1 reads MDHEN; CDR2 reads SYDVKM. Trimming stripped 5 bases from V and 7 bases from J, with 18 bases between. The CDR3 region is CASSTGQTFGEQYF. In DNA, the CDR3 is TGTGCCAGCAGTACGGGGCAGACGTTCGGGGAGCAGTACTTC.

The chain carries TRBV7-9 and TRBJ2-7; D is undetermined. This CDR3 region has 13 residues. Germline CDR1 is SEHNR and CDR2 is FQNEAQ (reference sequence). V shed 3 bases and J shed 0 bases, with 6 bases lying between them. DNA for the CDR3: TGTGCCAGCAGCTTGGGCCTCTCCTACGAGCAGTACTTC. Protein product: CASSLGLSYEQYF.

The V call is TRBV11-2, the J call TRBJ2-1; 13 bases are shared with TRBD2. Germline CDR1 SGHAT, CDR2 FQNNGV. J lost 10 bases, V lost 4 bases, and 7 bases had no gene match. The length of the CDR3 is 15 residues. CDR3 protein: CASSSGLAGVWEQFF. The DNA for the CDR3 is TGTGCCAGCAGCTCCGGACTAGCGGGAGTTTGGGAGCAGTTCTTC.

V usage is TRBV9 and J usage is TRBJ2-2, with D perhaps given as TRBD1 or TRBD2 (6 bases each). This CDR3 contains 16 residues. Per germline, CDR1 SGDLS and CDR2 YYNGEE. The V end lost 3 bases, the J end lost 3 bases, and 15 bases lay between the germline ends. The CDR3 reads CASSEGGHSYTGELFF. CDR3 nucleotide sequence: TGTGCCAGCAGCGAGGGGGGACATTCTTACACCGGGGAGCTGTTTTTT.

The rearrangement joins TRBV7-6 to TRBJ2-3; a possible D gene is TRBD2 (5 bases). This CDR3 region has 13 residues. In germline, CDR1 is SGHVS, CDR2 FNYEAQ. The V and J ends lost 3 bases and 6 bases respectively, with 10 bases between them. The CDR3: CASSFGESDTQYF. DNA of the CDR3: TGTGCCAGCAGCTTTGGGGAGTCGGATACGCAGTATTTT.